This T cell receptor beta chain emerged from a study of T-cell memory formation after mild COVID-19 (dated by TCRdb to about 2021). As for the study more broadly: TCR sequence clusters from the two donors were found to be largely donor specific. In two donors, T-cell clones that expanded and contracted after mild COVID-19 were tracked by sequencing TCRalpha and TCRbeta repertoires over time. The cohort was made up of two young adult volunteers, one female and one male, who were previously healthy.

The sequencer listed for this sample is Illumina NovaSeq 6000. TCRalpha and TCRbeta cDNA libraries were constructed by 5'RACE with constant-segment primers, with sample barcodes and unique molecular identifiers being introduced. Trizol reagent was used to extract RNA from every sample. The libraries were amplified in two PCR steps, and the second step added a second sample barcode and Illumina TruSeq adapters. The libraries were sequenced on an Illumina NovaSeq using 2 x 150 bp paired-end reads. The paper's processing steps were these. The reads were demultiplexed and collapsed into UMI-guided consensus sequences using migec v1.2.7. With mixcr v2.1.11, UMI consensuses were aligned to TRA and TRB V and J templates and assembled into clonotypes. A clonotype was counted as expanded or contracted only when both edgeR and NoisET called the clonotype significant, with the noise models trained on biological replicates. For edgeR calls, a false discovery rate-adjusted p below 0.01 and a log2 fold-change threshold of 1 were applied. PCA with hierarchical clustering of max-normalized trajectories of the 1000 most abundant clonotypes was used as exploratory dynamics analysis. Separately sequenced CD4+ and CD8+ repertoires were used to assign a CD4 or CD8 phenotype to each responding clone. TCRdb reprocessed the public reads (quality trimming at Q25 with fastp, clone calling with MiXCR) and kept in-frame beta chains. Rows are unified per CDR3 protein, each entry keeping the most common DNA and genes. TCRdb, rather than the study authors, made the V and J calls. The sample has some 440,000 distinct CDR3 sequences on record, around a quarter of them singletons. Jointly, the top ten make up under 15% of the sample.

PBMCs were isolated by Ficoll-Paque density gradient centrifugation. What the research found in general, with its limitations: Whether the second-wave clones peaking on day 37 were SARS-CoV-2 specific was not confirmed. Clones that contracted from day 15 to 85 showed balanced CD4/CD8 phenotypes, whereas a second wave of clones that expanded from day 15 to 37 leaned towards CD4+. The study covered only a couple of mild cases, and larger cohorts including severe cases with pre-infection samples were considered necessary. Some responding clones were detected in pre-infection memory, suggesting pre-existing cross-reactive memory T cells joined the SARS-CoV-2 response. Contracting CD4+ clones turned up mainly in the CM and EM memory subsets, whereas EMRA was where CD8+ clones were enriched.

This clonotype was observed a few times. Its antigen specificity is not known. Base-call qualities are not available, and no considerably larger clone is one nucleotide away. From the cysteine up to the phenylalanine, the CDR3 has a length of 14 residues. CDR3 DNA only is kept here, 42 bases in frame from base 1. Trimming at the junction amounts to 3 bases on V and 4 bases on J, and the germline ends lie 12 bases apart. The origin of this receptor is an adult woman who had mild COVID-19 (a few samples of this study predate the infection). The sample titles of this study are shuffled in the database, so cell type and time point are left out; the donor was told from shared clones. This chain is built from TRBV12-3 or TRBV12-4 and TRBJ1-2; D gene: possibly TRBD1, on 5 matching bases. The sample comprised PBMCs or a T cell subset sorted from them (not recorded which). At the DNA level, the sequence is TGTGCCAGCAGTTTGTCCGGGGCCCCCTATGGCTACACCTTC. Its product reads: CASSLSGAPYGYTF.